This T cell receptor (beta chain) is drawn from a study of blood T cell repertoires in COVID-19. Germline CDR1 reads SGHRS; CDR2 reads YFSETQ. The CDR3 totals 15 residues. The V gene lost 4 bases and the J gene lost 2 bases, with 16 bases spanning the gap. Repertoires were generated with immunoSEQ multiplex PCR, while TCRdb's copy carries only in-frame clones and drops some. The table has more than 300,000 clones, more than 75% seen once; the top ten hold 1.2%. Recruits, aged 18 to 89 years, lived in roughly 22 US areas. Donors were grouped by their self-reported clinical history. Either two negative PCRs, clearance, or symptom resolution qualified Cohort 3 donors as recovered.

The gene calls are TRBV5-1 and TRBJ2-7, with D perhaps TRBD2 (6 bases). Sample: PBMCs or T cells enriched from blood (not recorded which). The TCR sequence derives from a woman under 30 who had recovered from COVID-19. The CDR3 loop is CASSPAGRMTYEQYF. CDR3 nucleotides: TGCGCCAGCAGCCCCGCGGGACGCATGACCTACGAGCAGTACTTC.